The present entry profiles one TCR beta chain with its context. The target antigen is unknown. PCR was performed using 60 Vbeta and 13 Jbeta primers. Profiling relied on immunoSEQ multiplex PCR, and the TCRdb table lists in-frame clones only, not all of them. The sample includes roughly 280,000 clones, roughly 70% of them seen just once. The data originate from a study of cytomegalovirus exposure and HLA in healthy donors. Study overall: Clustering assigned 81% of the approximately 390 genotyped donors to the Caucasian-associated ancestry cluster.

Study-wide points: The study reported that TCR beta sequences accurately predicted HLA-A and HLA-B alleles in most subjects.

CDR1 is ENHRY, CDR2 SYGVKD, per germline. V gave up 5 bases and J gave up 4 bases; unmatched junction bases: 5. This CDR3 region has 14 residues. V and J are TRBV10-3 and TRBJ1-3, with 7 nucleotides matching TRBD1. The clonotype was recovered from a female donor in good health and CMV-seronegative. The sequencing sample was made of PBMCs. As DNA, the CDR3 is TGTGCCATCAGTACCACAGGGGACGGAAACACCATATATTTT. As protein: CAISTTGDGNTIYF.